This TCR beta chain appears in the sequencing data of a study of T cell responses to AZD1222 COVID-19 vaccine. This table comes from immunoSEQ multiplex PCR, and its TCRdb copy is limited to in-frame clones, with some not included. Found here are around 83,000 clones, about 88% of them singletons; the top ten hold around 21%. The CDR3 is 13 residues long. The V and J ends lost 5 bases and 1 base respectively, with 8 bases between them. This clone was picked up one time. The receptor was isolated from an adult in good health. The source was peripheral blood, collected on day 0 of AZD1222 vaccination. The chain is built from TRBV12-3 or TRBV12-4 and TRBJ1-1; D gene unclear. The CDR3 nucleotides are TGTGCCAGCAGTCCGGACGCGAACACTGAAGCTTTCTTT. This gives the protein CASSPDANTEAFF.